This TCR beta chain came from a study of blood T cell repertoires in COVID-19. For the study at large: Acute and convalescent COVID-19 specimens originated in the United States, Italy and Spain.

The CDR3 contains 16 residues. V shed 7 bases and J 1 base; nucleotides not matched to a gene: 10. Germline CDR1 SNHLY, CDR2 FYNNEI. Clones were sequenced by immunoSEQ multiplex PCR, and TCRdb holds only the in-frame ones, with some missing. The sample holds approximately 170,000 clones; less than 85% are singletons and the top ten take about 3.5%. Participant-given clinical history determined each cohort assignment. Before being deemed recovered, Cohort 3 donors had two negative PCRs, clearance, or symptom resolution. The sequenced material came from PBMCs or T cells enriched from blood (not recorded which). This chain links TRBV2 with TRBJ2-3; 8 nucleotides line up with TRBD1. The sequence derives from a woman in her thirties who had recovered from COVID-19. The CDR3 nucleotides are TGTGCCAGCACCCGGGGACAGGCCAGTGGCACAGATACGCAGTATTTT. As protein: CASTRGQASGTDTQYF.